The clone carrying this T cell receptor (beta chain) was counted many times. Amplification yielded TCR beta CDR3 regions, with RNA transcripts as the source. An initial round of RT-PCR targeting the TCR CDR3 relied on the HTBI primer set. From the multiplex PCR reads, TCRdb called clonotypes with MiXCR, one entry per CDR3 protein. The sample gives 350,000 to 450,000 distinct CDR3 sequences, roughly an eighth of which show up once; under 30% is in the top ten. This sample stems from a study of T cells in Graves' hyperthyroidism and ophthalmopathy. The overall study: Peripheral blood sampling occurred at initial diagnosis, before any treatment.

V dropped 0 bases and J dropped 8 bases, with 12 bases sitting between them. CDR3 size: 14 residues. Germline CDR1 reads SGHRS; CDR2 reads YFSETQ. The source material was blood. This clonotype originated in a middle-aged man with Graves' ophthalmopathy. The J gene is TRBJ2-1, the V gene TRBV5-1; D uncertain. CDR3 residues: CASSLARQNDEQFF. The CDR3 DNA reads TGCGCCAGCAGCTTGGCCCGGCAGAACGATGAGCAGTTCTTC.